One TCR beta chain is described in this entry. There is no known antigen for this receptor. No much larger clonotype is one base removed from it; base qualities were not supplied. The immunoSEQ Assay, a bias-controlled multiplex PCR, was used to amplify TCRbeta CDR3 regions from genomic DNA. For the original study's pipeline: Nucleated cell counts per sample were estimated from amplification of reference gene primers within the assay. Sequence reads were collapsed and filtered to measure the absolute abundance of every unique TCRbeta CDR3 rearrangement. For each sample, productive Simpson clonality was calculated by taking the square root of Simpson's diversity index across productive rearrangements. TCRdb's version of the immuneACCESS table is confined to in-frame rearrangements and falls short of the full clone set. An unresolved V gene accounts for under half of the shortfall where checked; the remainder is of unknown origin. The DNA gave D and trimming, while V, J and clone size come from that table. The sample table contains more than 250,000 clones; only one count was recorded for approximately 86% of them. Approximately 2.4% of the sample is taken by the ten largest.

Enrolling through a virtual design, the prospective study's participants ranged in age from roughly 18 to 89 years and lived across some 22 United States geographic areas. To assign participants to cohorts, the prospective study relied on clinical history that participants themselves reported in a screening survey and a study questionnaire. Recovered participants in ImmuneRACE Cohort 3 were defined as having two consecutive negative NP/OP PCR tests, clearance from a healthcare professional, or resolution of symptoms. Each participant in the prospective study had whole blood, serum and a nasopharyngeal or oropharyngeal swab collected by mobile phlebotomists. Additional blood draws and questionnaires over an approximately 2-month period could optionally be provided by prospective study participants. Blood samples from the prospective study were shipped frozen or at room temperature prior to DNA extraction.

The data originate from a study of blood T cell repertoires in COVID-19 (dated by TCRdb to the early 2020s). Regarding the research as a whole: The collaborator samples originated in the United States, Italy and Spain and spanned the acute and convalescent phases of COVID-19. The material from the prospective study consisted of cDNA or gDNA derived from T cells, B-cell-depleted T cells, or PBMCs. Subjects who had been exposed to COVID-19, were actively infected with it, or had recovered from it provided the deeply sampled blood TCRbeta repertoires that made up the dataset. The repertoires were released in a freely available public database meant as a resource for research on the immune response to SARS-CoV-2. Samples came from the ongoing ImmuneRACE study (first 160 participants) plus 1,254 subjects from 6 global collaborators. Nearly every sample came with metadata listing a de-identified subject ID, COVID-19 status, age in years and sex. HLA class I and class II types, where available, came from metadata supplied by the sample provider rather than from assay-based typing. What the study reported, not specific to this receptor: Clinical and demographic metadata were provided uncurated, with the amount varying by source and participant.

CDR1 and CDR2, looked up from the germline V gene, are SNHLY and FYNNEI. Spanning cysteine to phenylalanine, the CDR3 consists of 17 amino acids. The kept DNA is CDR3 alone, 51 bases in frame from the first base. Compared with germline, V lacks 6 bases and J lacks 5 bases; bases without a gene match: 15. The sample consisted of PBMCs or T cells enriched from blood (not recorded which). The TCR was taken from a young woman who had recovered from COVID-19. The chain links TRBV2 with TRBJ1-1, and 10 junction bases match TRBD1. The DNA sequence is as follows: TGTGCCAGCAGGACCAGGGGTGGACAGGGGGTAGGGACTGAAGCTTTCTTT. This sequence encodes CASRTRGGQGVGTEAFF.